This T cell receptor (beta chain) was captured in a study of cytomegalovirus exposure and HLA in healthy donors. Study details: Of around 410 genotyped donors, about 81% grouped in the Caucasian-associated ancestry cluster.

A remark on this clone: What it recognizes is unknown.

The primer mix had 60 Vbeta and 13 Jbeta primers. Produced via immunoSEQ multiplex PCR; TCRdb's table is partial and in-frame only. The sample contains around 140,000 clones, 85% to 90% of which appear only once. Study-wide results and caveats: As a later analysis revealed, the rate of TCR association differed by HLA locus, with DRB1 most and HLA-C fewest. Owing to their indistinguishability, certain V segments, notably TRBV6-2 and TRBV6-3, were excluded. Sequences of the TCR beta chain were said to predict the HLA-A and HLA-B alleles of most subjects accurately.

The V gene's germline CDR1 is MNHNY and CDR2 SVGAGI (reference sequence). Between the trimmed V and J ends, which lost 5 bases and 5 bases, there was a span of 15 bases. This CDR3 contains 14 residues. Sequencing was done on a sample of PBMCs. J is TRBJ1-2 and V is TRBV6-6, with D possibly being TRBD1 (6 bases). This sequence was found in a woman aged 30 to 39 in good health and CMV-seronegative. The CDR3 sequence is CASSLPGQVYGYTF. CDR3 coding DNA: TGTGCCAGCAGTCTCCCGGGACAAGTATATGGCTACACCTTC.